A selection of T cell receptor beta chains follows, all from one sample in a study of T cells in Graves' hyperthyroidism and ophthalmopathy. TCRdb re-analysed the multiplex PCR reads in MiXCR, keeping a single row per CDR3 protein. The profile shows 300,000 to 400,000 distinct CDR3 sequences, roughly 21% of them singletons. The sequencing input was blood. The source is a woman between 45 and 65 years old with Graves' hyperthyroidism. The CDR3 runs from the conserved cysteine through the conserved F or W. A D gene is named only where the DNA matches it firmly. Only some rows state a clone size, as once, few, many or a class for expanded clones.

J gene,clone size,D gene,V gene,CDR3 protein,CDR3 DNA
TRBJ2-7,many,-,TRBV27,CASSRFAPGRAYEQYF,TGTGCCAGCAGCCGTTTTGCCCCCGGACGAGCCTACGAGCAGTACTTC
TRBJ2-7,many,TRBD2,TRBV27,CASSPESGRGTYEQYF,TGTGCCAGCAGTCCCGAAAGCGGGAGAGGCACCTACGAGCAGTACTTC
TRBJ1-2,-,TRBD1,TRBV7-3,CASSLKGAEGYTF,TGTGCCAGCAGCTTAAAGGGGGCGGAGGGCTACACCTTC
TRBJ1-2,-,-,TRBV25-1,CASSSSKGYTF,TGTGCCAGCAGTTCTAGCAAAGGCTACACCTTC
TRBJ2-7,many,-,TRBV12-3/TRBV12-4,CASSLGQNYEQYF,TGTGCCAGCAGCTTGGGACAAAACTACGAGCAGTACTTC
TRBJ1-3,many,TRBD1,TRBV28,CASSKWGQGDGNTIYF,TGTGCCAGCAGTAAATGGGGACAGGGGGATGGAAACACCATATATTTT
TRBJ2-7,many,-,TRBV11-1,CASSLRRHPSSYEQYF,TGTGCCAGCAGCTTACGTCGGCACCCGAGCTCCTACGAGCAGTACTTC
TRBJ2-3,few,TRBD1,TRBV12-3/TRBV12-4,CASNPGQGVDWDTDTQYF,TGTGCCAGCAACCCGGGACAGGGAGTAGATTGGGACACAGATACGCAGTATTTT
TRBJ2-7,once,-,TRBV29-1,CSVAVVGRPEGEQYF,TGCAGCGTTGCTGTGGTTGGGCGGCCTGAGGGAGAGCAGTACTTC
TRBJ2-1,many,TRBD2,TRBV3-1,CASSLPQRSSGGPDNEQFF,TGTGCCAGCAGCCTCCCACAGAGGTCTAGCGGGGGCCCTGACAATGAGCAGTTCTTC
TRBJ1-6,many,-,TRBV11-2,CASSLSGSYNSPLHF,TGTGCCAGCAGCTTATCGGGCTCCTATAATTCACCCCTCCACTTT
TRBJ2-5,many,-,TRBV6-1,CASRRDIQETQYF,TGTGCCAGCAGGAGGGACATCCAAGAGACCCAGTACTTC
TRBJ2-3,many,TRBD2,TRBV5-4,CASRLAGASTDTQYF,TGTGCCAGCAGGCTAGCGGGGGCTAGCACAGATACGCAGTATTTT
TRBJ2-1,many,TRBD2,TRBV20-1,CSARSRAGGPKSVYNEQFF,TGCAGTGCTAGGTCAAGAGCGGGGGGGCCTAAATCAGTCTACAATGAGCAGTTCTTC
TRBJ2-1,many,TRBD1,TRBV7-3,CASSRDRGRYNEQFF,TGTGCCAGCAGCCGAGACAGGGGCCGGTACAATGAGCAGTTCTTC
TRBJ2-1,few,-,TRBV20-1,CSASTAAVQANNEQFF,TGCAGTGCTAGTACAGCGGCGGTACAGGCCAACAATGAGCAGTTCTTC
TRBJ2-2,many,-,TRBV3-1,CASSQRTANTGELFF,TGTGCCAGCAGCCAACGGACAGCGAACACCGGGGAGCTGTTTTTT
TRBJ1-1,-,-,TRBV6-5,CASSLLGVDTEAFF,TGTGCCAGCAGTTTATTGGGCGTCGACACTGAAGCTTTCTTT
TRBJ2-3,-,-,TRBV10-3,CAIKRSDTDTQYF,TGTGCCATCAAACGGAGCGACACAGATACGCAGTATTTT